This T cell receptor beta chain originates from a study of shared clonotypes between healthy human individuals. Overall study context: CD8 memory received one plate per donor, CD8 naive two, CD4 memory three and CD4 naive three.

As concerns this clone: Its target is unknown.

The CDR3 consists of 17 residues. With 3 bases clipped from V and 0 bases from J, the junction kept 6 bases outside the gene matches. Germline V lookup: CDR1 KGHSH, CDR2 LQKENI. The data were produced by immunoSEQ multiplex PCR, yet TCRdb's version contains in-frame clones alone and is incomplete. The table records 150,000 to 200,000 clones, approximately 92% of them present only once. General study points: Unshared clonotypes carried lower generation probabilities than those common to all four donors.

The sequencing sample was made of naive CD4+ T cells sorted from blood. Subset indicated: CD45RA+ positively selected. The chain couples TRBV18 to TRBJ1-3; 9 bases align to TRBD1. This TCR came from a woman aged 25-40 years in good health. DNA for the CDR3: TGTGCCAGCTCACCTAGGACAGGGGCCCTCTCTGGAAACACCATATATTTT. It yields the protein CASSPRTGALSGNTIYF.